This T cell receptor (beta chain) stems from a study of T cells in localized non-small cell lung cancer. Study conclusions and caveats: Among blood samples, higher T cell density accompanied longer overall survival. Sequencing was restricted to one tumor region; therefore, heterogeneity remains possible. Appearances in adjacent lung were noted for a median approximately 50 of the top 100 tumor clones.

V lost 3 bases and J 5 bases, leaving 15 bases between the germline ends. This CDR3 is 15 amino acids long. The germline gives CDR1 SGHTA, CDR2 FQGNSA. This clone was observed once. What it recognizes is unknown. Produced via immunoSEQ multiplex PCR; TCRdb's table is partial and in-frame only. This table holds about 59,000 clones, around 90% found once. The material was peripheral blood, obtained before any cancer treatment. J is TRBJ2-3 and V is TRBV7-2; maybe TRBD2 (6 bases). The sequence was obtained from a man aged 35 to 70 with stage I squamous cell lung carcinoma. CDR3 DNA: TGTGCCAGCAGCTTCCCCAGTGGGGGGTTAGATACGCAGTATTTT. Protein product: CASSFPSGGLDTQYF.